This T cell receptor beta chain originates from a study of cytomegalovirus exposure and HLA in healthy donors. Findings and limits, study-wide: Association of a missense DCLRE1C variant with TCR beta V- and J-gene trimming was reported in a later analysis.

Of note for this clone: Its antigen is as yet unknown.

Primers for the PCR totalled 60 Vbeta and 13 Jbeta. The method was immunoSEQ multiplex PCR; TCRdb's version includes in-frame clones alone and lacks a portion of them. The table includes 100,000 to 150,000 clones, about two thirds detected once. V gave up 4 bases and J gave up 0 bases, with 14 bases separating them. This CDR3 region has 16 residues. Per the germline V gene, CDR1 is MNHNS and CDR2 is SASEGT. The TCR was taken from a human donor in good health. The chain links TRBV6-1 to TRBJ2-3; D remains ambiguous. Sequenced: PBMCs. CDR3 coding DNA: TGTGCCAGCAGTGCCCCCCGAGCCACTAGCACAGATACGCAGTATTTT. Translation gives CASSAPRATSTDTQYF.